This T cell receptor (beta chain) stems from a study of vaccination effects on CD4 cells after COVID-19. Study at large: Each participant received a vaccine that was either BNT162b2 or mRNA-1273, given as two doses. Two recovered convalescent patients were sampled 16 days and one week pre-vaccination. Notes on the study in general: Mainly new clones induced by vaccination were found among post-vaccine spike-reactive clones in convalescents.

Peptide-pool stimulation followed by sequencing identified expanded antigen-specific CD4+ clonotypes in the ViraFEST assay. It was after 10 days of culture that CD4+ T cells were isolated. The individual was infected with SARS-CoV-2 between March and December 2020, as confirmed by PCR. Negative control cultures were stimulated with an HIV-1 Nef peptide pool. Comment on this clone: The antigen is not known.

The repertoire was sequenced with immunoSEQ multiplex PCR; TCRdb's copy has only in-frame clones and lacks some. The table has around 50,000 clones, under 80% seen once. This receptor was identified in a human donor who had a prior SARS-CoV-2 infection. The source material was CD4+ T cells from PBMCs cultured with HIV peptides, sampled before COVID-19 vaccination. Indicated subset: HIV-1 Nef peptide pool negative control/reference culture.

This CDR3 reads CASSSGLAGGTDTQYF. CDR3 sequence (DNA): TGTGCCAGCAGCTCAGGACTAGCGGGGGGCACAGATACGCAGTATTTT. This chain uses TRBV5-4 with TRBJ2-3, with 13 bases fitting TRBD2. Germline V CDR1 and CDR2: SGHNT, YYREEE (reference sequence). V was clipped by 3 bases and J by 1 base; unmatched bases: 2. The CDR3 is 16 amino acids.